These T cell receptor beta chains were read from a single sample in a study of PD-1 blockade in classical Hodgkin lymphoma. Using immunoSEQ multiplex PCR, the repertoire was profiled, and TCRdb retains in-frame clones only, with some absent. The sample contains some 4,000 clones, 60% to 85% of which appear only once. The sample here was CD4+ T cells from blood, taken at baseline. The receptor source for this set is a human donor with classical Hodgkin lymphoma. Each CDR3 is given with its conserved first and last residue. Each record gives: J gene, V gene, CDR3 protein.

J: TRBJ1-5; V: TRBV29-1; CDR3: CSVSQADDYSNQPQHF
J: TRBJ1-5; V: TRBV19; CDR3: CASSPIPGQANNQPQHF
J: TRBJ1-2; V: TRBV5-5; CDR3: CASSPGGEVGGYTF
J: TRBJ1-5; V: TRBV6-5; CDR3: CASRSYSNQPQHF
J: TRBJ1-4; V: TRBV29-1; CDR3: CSVVAPTEKLFF
J: TRBJ2-1; V: TRBV19; CDR3: CASRTGVNEQFF
J: TRBJ2-3; V: TRBV2; CDR3: CASSEGVVRTDTQYF
J: TRBJ2-5; V: TRBV9; CDR3: CASSAQGRLQETQYF
J: TRBJ1-5; V: TRBV5-6; CDR3: CASSLSSAGLYNQPQHF
J: TRBJ2-5; V: TRBV7-6; CDR3: CASSSSGETQYF
J: TRBJ2-6; V: TRBV2; CDR3: CASRQGQGRSGANVLTF
J: TRBJ1-1; V: TRBV7-3; CDR3: CASSLSTALRDTEAFF
J: TRBJ2-5; V: TRBV7-8; CDR3: CASSLEWGKGQTQYF
J: TRBJ1-1; V: TRBV7-2; CDR3: CASSGRTGDEAFF
J: TRBJ1-1; V: TRBV27; CDR3: CASNLPRGLTEAFF
J: TRBJ1-1; V: TRBV7-2; CDR3: CASSRRADTEAFF
J: TRBJ2-2; V: TRBV19; CDR3: CASSRSGGVTGELFF
J: TRBJ2-2; V: TRBV7-2; CDR3: CASSRGQPGELFF
J: TRBJ1-6; V: TRBV28; CDR3: CASSLGRRLGSYNSPLHF
J: TRBJ1-4; V: TRBV5-4; CDR3: CASSLNPLGEKLFF
J: TRBJ1-6; V: TRBV11-2; CDR3: CASSLRNSPLHF
J: TRBJ1-1; V: TRBV7-1; CDR3: CASSLEPNTEAFF